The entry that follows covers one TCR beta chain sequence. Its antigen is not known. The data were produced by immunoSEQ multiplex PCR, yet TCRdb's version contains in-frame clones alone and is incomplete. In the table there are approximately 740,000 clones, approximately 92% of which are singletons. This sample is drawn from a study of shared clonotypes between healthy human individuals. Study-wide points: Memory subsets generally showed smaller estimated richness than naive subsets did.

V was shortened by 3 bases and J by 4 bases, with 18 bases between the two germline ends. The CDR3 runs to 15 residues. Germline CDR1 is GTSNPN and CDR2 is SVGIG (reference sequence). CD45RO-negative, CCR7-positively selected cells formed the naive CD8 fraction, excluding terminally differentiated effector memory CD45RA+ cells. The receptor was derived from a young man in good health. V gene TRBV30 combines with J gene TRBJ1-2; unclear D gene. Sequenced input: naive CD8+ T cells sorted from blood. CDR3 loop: CAWREIGLFGYGYTF. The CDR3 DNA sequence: TGTGCCTGGAGGGAGATAGGGCTTTTCGGCTATGGCTACACCTTC.